These 2 T cell receptor beta chains were sequenced from one sample in a study of spatial heterogeneity in lung cancer. TCRdb redid the calling of the 5' RACE reads with MiXCR, one entry per CDR3 protein. Among 100,000 to 110,000 distinct CDR3 sequences, approximately 4.4% were seen once, and the ten largest hold roughly 20%. Study-level points and caveats: Tumors with more nonsynonymous mutations had more expanded intratumoral alpha and beta TCRs.

These TCRs are of unknown antigen specificity. Documented time point: sample taken at primary tumor resection. The input for sequencing was lung tumor tissue, taken at surgery. All receptors come from a male donor with early-stage non-small cell lung cancer.

There are many counts of this clonotype. The chain combines TRBV6-5 with TRBJ2-2; D is perhaps TRBD1 or TRBD2 (7 bases each). Looked up from germline, CDR1 is MNHEY and CDR2 is SVGAGI. The CDR3 contains 16 residues. V shed 10 bases and J shed 3 bases, with 21 bases lying between them. The CDR3 loop reads CAISTSPGGDTGELFF. The CDR3 bases are TGTGCCATCTCGACCTCCCCAGGGGGGGACACCGGGGAGCTGTTTTTT.

This clonotype has ten or more counts. The J gene is TRBJ1-2, the V gene TRBV5-1; 7 bases match TRBD1. CDR1 and CDR2 (germline): SGHRS, YFSETQ. J was trimmed by 5 bases and V by 1 base; bases with no gene match: 8. The CDR3 totals 15 residues. CDR3: CASSLRDRPLYGYTF. CDR3 sequence (DNA): TGCGCCAGCAGCTTGAGGGACAGACCACTTTATGGCTACACCTTC.